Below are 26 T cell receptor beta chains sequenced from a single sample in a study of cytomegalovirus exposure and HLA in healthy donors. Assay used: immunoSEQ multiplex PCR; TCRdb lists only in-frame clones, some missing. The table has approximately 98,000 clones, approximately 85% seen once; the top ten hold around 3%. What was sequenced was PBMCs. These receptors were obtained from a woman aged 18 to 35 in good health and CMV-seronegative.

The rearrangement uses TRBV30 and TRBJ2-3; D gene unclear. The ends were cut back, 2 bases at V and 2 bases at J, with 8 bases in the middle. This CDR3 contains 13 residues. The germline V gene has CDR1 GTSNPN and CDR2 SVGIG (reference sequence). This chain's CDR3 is CAWSMQITDTQYF. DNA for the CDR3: TGTGCCTGGAGTATGCAGATCACAGATACGCAGTATTTT.

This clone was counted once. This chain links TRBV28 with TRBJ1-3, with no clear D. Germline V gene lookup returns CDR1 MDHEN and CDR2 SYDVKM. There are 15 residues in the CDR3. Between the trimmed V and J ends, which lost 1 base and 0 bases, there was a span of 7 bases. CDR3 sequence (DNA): TGTGCCAGCAGTTTATTCAGGATCTCTGGAAACACCATATATTTT. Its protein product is CASSLFRISGNTIYF.

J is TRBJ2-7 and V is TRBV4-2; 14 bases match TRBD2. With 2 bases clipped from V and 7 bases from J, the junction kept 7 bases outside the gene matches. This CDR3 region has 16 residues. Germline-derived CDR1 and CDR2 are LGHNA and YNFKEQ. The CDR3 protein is CASSQLTSGGAPEQYF. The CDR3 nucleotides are TGTGCCAGCAGCCAATTGACTAGCGGGGGGGCCCCAGAGCAGTACTTC.

This CDR3 reads CASSLSPPNIQYF. The CDR3 DNA follows: TGTGCCAGCAGTTTATCCCCTCCAAACATTCAGTACTTC. V usage is TRBV27 and J usage is TRBJ2-4; D is ambiguous. V lost 0 bases and J lost 6, with 6 bases in between. CDR1 is MNHEY and CDR2 is SMNVEV in the germline V gene (reference sequence). The CDR3 contains 13 residues.

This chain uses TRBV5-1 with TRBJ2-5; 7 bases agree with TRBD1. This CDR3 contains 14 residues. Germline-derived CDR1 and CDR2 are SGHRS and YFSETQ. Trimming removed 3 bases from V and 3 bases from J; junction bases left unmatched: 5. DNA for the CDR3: TGCGCCAGCAGCTATCACAGGGGCGAAGAGACCCAGTACTTC. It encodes CASSYHRGEETQYF.

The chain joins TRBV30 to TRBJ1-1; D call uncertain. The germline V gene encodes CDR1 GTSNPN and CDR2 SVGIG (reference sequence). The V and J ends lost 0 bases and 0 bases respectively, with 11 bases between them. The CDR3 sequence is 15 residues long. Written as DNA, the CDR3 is TGTGCCTGGAGTGTAGGCGGTATCATGAACACTGAAGCTTTCTTT. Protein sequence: CAWSVGGIMNTEAFF. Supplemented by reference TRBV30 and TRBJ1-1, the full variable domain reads SQTIHQWPATLVQPVGSPLSLECTVEGTSNPNLYWYRQAAGRGLQLLFYSVGIGQISSEVPQNLSASRPQDRQFILSSKKLLLSDSGFYLCAWSVGGIMNTEAFFGQGTRLTVV.

CDR3 bases: TGTGCCTGGACCACCGGGGGGAACCCCTACAATGAGCAGTTCTTC. Its translation is CAWTTGGNPYNEQFF. This chain uses TRBV30 with TRBJ2-1; 7 positions match TRBD2. The CDR3 consists of 15 residues. The ends lost 4 bases at V and 2 bases at J; junction bases unmatched: 8. Germline CDR1 and CDR2: GTSNPN and SVGIG (reference sequence).

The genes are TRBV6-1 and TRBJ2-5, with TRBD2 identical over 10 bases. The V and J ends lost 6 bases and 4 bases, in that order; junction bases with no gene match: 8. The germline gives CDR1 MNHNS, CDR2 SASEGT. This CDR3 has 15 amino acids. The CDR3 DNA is TGTGCCAGCAGGAAACTAGCGGGGTACGGAGAGACCCAGTACTTC. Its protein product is CASRKLAGYGETQYF.

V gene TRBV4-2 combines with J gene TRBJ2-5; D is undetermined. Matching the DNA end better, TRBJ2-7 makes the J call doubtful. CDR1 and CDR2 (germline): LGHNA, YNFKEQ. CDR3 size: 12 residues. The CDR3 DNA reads TGTGCCAGCAGCCAACGTCGGTACGAGCAGTACTTC. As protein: CASSQRRYEQYF.

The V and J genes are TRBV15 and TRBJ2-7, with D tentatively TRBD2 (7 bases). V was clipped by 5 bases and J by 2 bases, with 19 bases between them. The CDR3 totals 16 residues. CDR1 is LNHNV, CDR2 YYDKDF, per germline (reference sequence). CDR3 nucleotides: TGTGCCACCAGCGGCGGGGGACAAGATCTTCCCTACGAGCAGTACTTC. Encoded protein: CATSGGGQDLPYEQYF.

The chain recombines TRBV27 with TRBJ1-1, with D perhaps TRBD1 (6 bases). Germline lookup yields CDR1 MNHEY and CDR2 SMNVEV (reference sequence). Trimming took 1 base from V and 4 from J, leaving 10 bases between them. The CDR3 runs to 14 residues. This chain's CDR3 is CASSLLLGGTEAFF. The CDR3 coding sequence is TGTGCCAGCAGTTTATTACTAGGGGGCACTGAAGCTTTCTTT.

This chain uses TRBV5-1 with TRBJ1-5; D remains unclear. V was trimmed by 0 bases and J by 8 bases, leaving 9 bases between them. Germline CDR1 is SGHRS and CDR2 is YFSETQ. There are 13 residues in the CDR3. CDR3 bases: TGCGCCAGCAGCTTGGGGGCCGCAGAGCCCCAGCATTTT. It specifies CASSLGAAEPQHF. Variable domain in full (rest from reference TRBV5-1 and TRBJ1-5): KAGVTQTPRYLIKTRGQQVTLSCSPISGHRSVSWYQQTPGQGLQFLFEYFSETQRNKGNFPGRFSGRQFSNSRSEMNVSTLELGDSALYLCASSLGAAEPQHFGDGTRLSIL.

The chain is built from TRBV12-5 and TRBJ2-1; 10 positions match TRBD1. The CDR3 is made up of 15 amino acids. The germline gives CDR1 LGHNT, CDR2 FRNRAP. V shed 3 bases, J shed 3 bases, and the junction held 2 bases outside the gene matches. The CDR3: CASGLGTGDYNEQFF. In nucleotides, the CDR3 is TGTGCTAGTGGTTTAGGGACAGGGGACTACAATGAGCAGTTCTTC. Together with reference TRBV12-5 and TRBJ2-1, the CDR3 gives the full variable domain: DARVTQTPRHKVTEMGQEVTMRCQPILGHNTVFWYRQTMMQGLELLAYFRNRAPLDDSGMPKDRFSAEMPDATLATLKIQPSEPRDSAVYFCASGLGTGDYNEQFFGPGTRLTVL.

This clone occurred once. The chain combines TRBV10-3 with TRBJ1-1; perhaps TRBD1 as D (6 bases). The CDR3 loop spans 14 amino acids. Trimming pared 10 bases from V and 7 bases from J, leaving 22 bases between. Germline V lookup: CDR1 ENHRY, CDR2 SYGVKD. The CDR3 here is CATIGQKGVGEAFF. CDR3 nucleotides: TGTGCCACCATCGGACAGAAAGGAGTTGGTGAAGCTTTCTTT.

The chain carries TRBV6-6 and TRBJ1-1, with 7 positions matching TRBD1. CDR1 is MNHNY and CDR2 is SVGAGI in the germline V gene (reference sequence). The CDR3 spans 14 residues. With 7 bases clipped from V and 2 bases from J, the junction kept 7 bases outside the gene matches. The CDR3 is CASTSGQANTEAFF. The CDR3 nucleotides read TGTGCCAGCACTTCCGGACAGGCTAACACTGAAGCTTTCTTT.

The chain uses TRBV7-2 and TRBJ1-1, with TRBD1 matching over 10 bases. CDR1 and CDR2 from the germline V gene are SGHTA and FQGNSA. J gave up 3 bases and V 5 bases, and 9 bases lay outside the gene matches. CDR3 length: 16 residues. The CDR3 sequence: CASSHGTGDIYTEAFF. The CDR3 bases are TGTGCCAGCAGCCATGGGACAGGGGATATCTACACTGAAGCTTTCTTT. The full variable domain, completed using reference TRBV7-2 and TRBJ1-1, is GAGVSQSPSNKVTEKGKDVELRCDPISGHTALYWYRQSLGQGLEFLIYFQGNSAPDKSGLPSDRFSAERTGGSVSTLTIQRTQQEDSAVYLCASSHGTGDIYTEAFFGQGTRLTVV.

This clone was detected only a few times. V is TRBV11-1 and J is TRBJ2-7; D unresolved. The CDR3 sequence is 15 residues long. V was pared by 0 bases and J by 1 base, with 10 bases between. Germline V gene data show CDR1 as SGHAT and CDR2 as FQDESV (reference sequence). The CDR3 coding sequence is TGTGCCAGCAGCTTAGCGCACGGGTCGTCCTACGAGCAGTACTTC. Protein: CASSLAHGSSYEQYF. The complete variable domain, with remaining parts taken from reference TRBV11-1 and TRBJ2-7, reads EAEVAQSPRYKITEKSQAVAFWCDPISGHATLYWYRQILGQGPELLVQFQDESVVDDSQLPKDRFSAERLKGVDSTLKIQPAELGDSAMYLCASSLAHGSSYEQYFGPGTRLTVT.

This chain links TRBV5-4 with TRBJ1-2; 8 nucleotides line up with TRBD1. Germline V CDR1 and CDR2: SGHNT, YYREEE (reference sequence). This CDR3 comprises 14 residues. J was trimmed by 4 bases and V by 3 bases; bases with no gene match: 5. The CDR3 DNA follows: TGTGCCAGCAGCTCCCGACAGGGGAGCTATGGCTACACCTTC. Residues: CASSSRQGSYGYTF.

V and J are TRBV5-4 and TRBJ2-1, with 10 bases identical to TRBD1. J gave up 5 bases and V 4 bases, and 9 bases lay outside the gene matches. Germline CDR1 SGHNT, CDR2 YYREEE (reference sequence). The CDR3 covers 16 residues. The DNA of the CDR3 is TGTGCCAGCAGCGCACCCGGGACAGGGGTTAACAATGAGCAGTTCTTC. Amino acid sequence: CASSAPGTGVNNEQFF.

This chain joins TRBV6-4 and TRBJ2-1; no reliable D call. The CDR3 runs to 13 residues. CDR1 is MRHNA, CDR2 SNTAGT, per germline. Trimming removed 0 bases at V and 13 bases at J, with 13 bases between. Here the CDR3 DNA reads TGTGCCAGCAGTGACTCAGGAACTACCGACCAGTTCTTC. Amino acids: CASSDSGTTDQFF.

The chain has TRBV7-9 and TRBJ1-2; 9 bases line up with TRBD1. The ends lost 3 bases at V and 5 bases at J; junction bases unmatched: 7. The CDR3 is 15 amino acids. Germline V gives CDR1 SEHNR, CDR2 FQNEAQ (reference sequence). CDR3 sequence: CASSLVFGTGYGYTF. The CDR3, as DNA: TGTGCCAGCAGCTTGGTTTTCGGGACAGGGTATGGCTACACCTTC.

CDR3 sequence reads: CATLDSSGNTIYF. CDR3 bases: TGTGCCACCTTAGATAGCTCTGGAAACACCATATATTTT. The genes are TRBV27 and TRBJ1-3, with no clear D. Germline CDR1 MNHEY, CDR2 SMNVEV (reference sequence). The V and J ends lost 10 bases and 0 bases respectively, with 10 bases between them. The CDR3 length is 13 residues.

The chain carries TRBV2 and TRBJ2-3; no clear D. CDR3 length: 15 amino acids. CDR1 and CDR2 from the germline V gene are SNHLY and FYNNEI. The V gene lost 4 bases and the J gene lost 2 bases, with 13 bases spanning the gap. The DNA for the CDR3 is TGTGCCAGCAGTGTAAAGGAGTGGCACACAGATACGCAGTATTTT. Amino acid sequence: CASSVKEWHTDTQYF.

The CDR3 loop is CASLGQESNQPQHF. For the CDR3, the DNA is TGTGCCAGCCTGGGACAGGAGAGCAATCAGCCCCAGCATTTT. The genes are TRBV6-1 and TRBJ1-5; 8 bases line up with TRBD1. Germline V lookup: CDR1 MNHNS, CDR2 SASEGT. The CDR3 is 14 amino acids. J was trimmed by 1 base and V by 8 bases; bases with no gene match: 4.

The CDR3 loop reads CASSPTITRAGTGELFF. Here the CDR3 DNA reads TGTGCCAGCAGCCCCACTATCACCCGCGCGGGGACCGGGGAGCTGTTTTTT. The rearrangement uses TRBV9 and TRBJ2-2, with a possible D match to TRBD2 (6 bases). V lost 4 bases and J lost 5, with 21 bases in between. The CDR3 extends over 17 amino acids. Germline values: CDR1 SGDLS, CDR2 YYNGEE. The full variable domain, rest sourced from reference TRBV9 and TRBJ2-2, is DSGVTQTPKHLITATGQRVTLRCSPRSGDLSVYWYQQSLDQGLQFLIQYYNGEERAKGNILERFSAQQFPDLHSELNLSSLELGDSALYFCASSPTITRAGTGELFFGEGSRLTVL.

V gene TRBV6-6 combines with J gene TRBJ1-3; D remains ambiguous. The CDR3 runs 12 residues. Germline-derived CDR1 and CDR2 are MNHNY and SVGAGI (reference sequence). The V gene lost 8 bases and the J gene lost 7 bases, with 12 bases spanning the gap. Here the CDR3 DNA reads TGTGCCAGCGCCCCACCGGGGAACACCATATATTTT. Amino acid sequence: CASAPPGNTIYF.